The T cell receptor (beta chain) under discussion was sequenced for a study of blood T cells in healthy people across ages. Regarding the study as a whole: Donors of long life had a larger count of naive CD4+ cells and greater diversity than aged donors.

A second PCR of 7 to 11 cycles used a sample-barcoded 5' primer and a J-beta primer mix. Using its own MiXCR run on the 5' RACE reads, TCRdb lists one record per CDR3 protein. The sample includes 800,000 to 950,000 distinct CDR3 sequences, just under 30% of them seen just once. Details on this clonotype: As yet, its antigen is unknown. Given a much more abundant clone one base away, this may be a read error.

The same sample was also used in a study of T cells of mothers and their children.

The sequenced sample consisted of blood. This TCR derives from a woman in her forties in good health.

CDR3 in DNA: TGCGGTGCTGGAACACAGGGTTCTCCTTATACGCAGTATTTT. Protein: CGAGTQGSPYTQYF. V and J are TRBV20-1 and TRBJ2-3; TRBD1 might be the D (6 bases). Germline CDR1 reads DFQATT; CDR2 reads SNEGSKA (reference sequence). This CDR3 is built from 14 residues.